Each of the 18 T cell receptor beta chains below was sequenced from the same sample in a study of CD8+CD57+ T cells in acquired aplastic anemia. Previously, flow cytometry had revealed CD8+CD57+ cell expansion in the patients chosen for sequencing. According to the study, genomic DNA was the template for TCR beta VDJ and CDR3 profiling. TCRdb passed the reads through MiXCR, listing each CDR3 protein once. The top ten clones hold more than 1% of a sample with 180,000 or so distinct CDR3 sequences, roughly 43% of them seen once. What was sequenced was sorted CD4+, CD8+, or CD8+CD57+ T cells (not recorded which) from PBMCs. Every receptor here comes from a human donor with aplastic anemia.

This clonotype was seen at least ten times. J is TRBJ2-1 and V is TRBV12-3 or TRBV12-4; TRBD1 aligns across 8 bases. V was clipped by 6 bases and J by 4 bases; unmatched bases: 8. CDR3 length: 15 residues. The CDR3 sequence is CASRPRDRRYNEQFF. The DNA for the CDR3 is TGTGCCAGCAGACCCCGGGACAGGAGATACAATGAGCAGTTCTTC.

This chain connects TRBV19 to TRBJ1-1; 8 nucleotides match TRBD1. Per germline, CDR1 LNHDA and CDR2 SQIVND (reference sequence). V was clipped by 1 base and J by 11 bases; unmatched bases: 6. The CDR3 contains 13 residues. The CDR3 protein is CASSIADRAMAFF. CDR3 in DNA: TGTGCCAGTAGTATAGCGGACAGGGCTATGGCTTTCTTT.

The rearrangement uses TRBV27 and TRBJ1-6; 7 positions agree with TRBD1. Germline V gene sequence: CDR1 MNHEY, CDR2 SMNVEV (reference sequence). With V trimmed by 3 bases and J by 8 bases, 4 bases remained unmatched. CDR3 length: 14 residues. CDR3 sequence reads: CASSLTGPYSPLHF. CDR3 nucleotides: TGTGCCAGCAGTTTGACAGGGCCTTATTCACCCCTCCACTTT.

The gene calls are TRBV3-1 and TRBJ1-2; D unresolved. Between the trimmed V and J ends, which lost 2 bases and 8 bases, there was a span of 12 bases. The CDR3 is 13 residues long. Germline-derived CDR1 and CDR2 are LGHDT and YNNKEL (reference sequence). The CDR3 loop reads CASSQSKAGGYTF. Written as DNA, the CDR3 is TGTGCCAGCAGCCAAAGCAAAGCAGGAGGCTACACCTTC.

This chain joins TRBV10-3 and TRBJ2-7; D ambiguous. The CDR3 consists of 14 residues. Trimming took 6 bases from V and 4 from J, leaving 16 bases between them. Germline V lookup: CDR1 ENHRY, CDR2 SYGVKD. CDR3 nucleotides: TGTGCCATCAGGAAGGGTATTGCTGTGTACGAGCAGTACTTC. Its protein product is CAIRKGIAVYEQYF.

Only a few counts were recorded for this clonotype. The chain recombines TRBV29-1 with TRBJ1-1, with D uncertain. The CDR3 spans 10 residues. V lost 5 bases and J 3 bases, leaving 4 bases between the germline ends. Germline V gives CDR1 SQVTM, CDR2 ANQGSEA. CDR3 region: CSVRYTEAFF. The CDR3 region has the DNA TGCAGCGTTCGGTACACTGAAGCTTTCTTT. The complete variable domain, with remaining parts taken from reference TRBV29-1 and TRBJ1-1, reads SAVISQKPSRDICQRGTSLTIQCQVDSQVTMMFWYRQQPGQSLTLIATANQGSEATYESGFVIDKFPISRPNLTFSTLTVSNMSPEDSSIYLCSVRYTEAFFGQGTRLTVV.

At least ten counts were recorded for this clonotype. V is TRBV20-1 and J is TRBJ1-5; TRBD1 matches at 7 bases. J lost 4 bases, V lost 0 bases, and 6 bases had no gene match. CDR1 is DFQATT, CDR2 SNEGSKA, per germline (reference sequence). CDR3 length: 15 residues. The CDR3 reads CSARDPTGRNQPQHF. The CDR3 nucleotides read TGCAGTGCTAGAGACCCGACAGGGCGGAATCAGCCCCAGCATTTT.

In its sample, this clonotype was seen many times. V gene TRBV6-1 combines with J gene TRBJ1-6; D remains ambiguous. The CDR3 length is 12 residues. V shed 6 bases and J shed 8 bases, with 8 bases lying between them. Looked up from germline, CDR1 is MNHNS and CDR2 is SASEGT. The CDR3 sequence: CASRDGYSPLHF. The DNA for the CDR3 is TGTGCCAGCAGGGACGGTTATTCACCCCTCCACTTT.

This clonotype showed up just a few times. The V and J genes are TRBV7-7 and TRBJ2-2; D gene unclear. Trimming stripped 6 bases from V and 5 bases from J, with 16 bases between. This CDR3 contains 15 residues. The germline CDR1 and CDR2 sequences are SSHAT and FNYEAQ (reference sequence). The CDR3 DNA follows: TGTGCCAGCAGGTTCCAGGTCACAAGGACCGGGGAGCTGTTTTTT. Its translation is CASRFQVTRTGELFF.

The V call is TRBV19, the J call TRBJ1-1; a weak D match, TRBD1 (6 bases). CDR1 is LNHDA and CDR2 is SQIVND in the germline V gene (reference sequence). With 11 bases removed from V and 1 base from J, the gap between germline ends came to 11 bases. The CDR3 loop spans 12 amino acids. This CDR3 reads CACLGQNTEAFF. In DNA form, the CDR3 reads TGTGCCTGTCTGGGACAGAACACTGAAGCTTTCTTT.

On this clonotype: It may be a read error: a sequence one base away is much more abundant. The V gene is TRBV9, the J gene TRBJ1-3; 8 bases map to TRBD1. V dropped 0 bases and J dropped 4; count of bases not matched to a gene: 9. In germline, CDR1 is SGDLS, CDR2 YYNGEE. The CDR3 extends over 17 amino acids. DNA for the CDR3: TGTGCCAGCAGCGTAGGGGCTCGGACAGGGCCAGGAAACACCATATATTTT. Encoded protein: CASSVGARTGPGNTIYF. Together with reference TRBV9 and TRBJ1-3, the CDR3 gives the full variable domain: DSGVTQTPKHLITATGQRVTLRCSPRSGDLSVYWYQQSLDQGLQFLIQYYNGEERAKGNILERFSAQQFPDLHSELNLSSLELGDSALYFCASSVGARTGPGNTIYFGEGSWLTVV.

In this sample, this clonotype turned up many times. The chain joins TRBV7-8 to TRBJ2-1, with TRBD1 matching over 7 bases. In germline, CDR1 is SGHVS, CDR2 FQNEAQ. After removal of 4 bases from V and 5 bases from J, the junction contained 2 bases not matched to a gene. The CDR3 contains 13 residues. The CDR3 spells CASSSGQNNEQFF. The CDR3 coding sequence is TGTGCCAGCAGCTCGGGACAGAACAATGAGCAGTTCTTC. Full variable domain (rest looked up from reference TRBV7-8 and TRBJ2-1): GAGVSQSPRYKVAKRGQDVALRCDPISGHVSLFWYQQALGQGPEFLTYFQNEAQLDKSGLPSDRFFAERPEGSVSTLKIQRTQQEDSAVYLCASSSGQNNEQFFGPGTRLTVL.

The gene calls are TRBV18 and TRBJ1-3, with D perhaps matching TRBD1 (5 bases). Trimming removed 0 bases at V and 1 base at J, with 13 bases between. This CDR3 has 17 residues. The germline gives CDR1 KGHSH, CDR2 LQKENI. Here the CDR3 DNA reads TGTGCCAGCTCACCACCGTCAGGGCGTACATCTGGAAACACCATATATTTT. Translated, it gives CASSPPSGRTSGNTIYF.

This clonotype has a count of ten or more. The chain employs TRBV6-5 and TRBJ1-1; weak D call: TRBD1 (5 bases). The germline gives CDR1 MNHEY, CDR2 SVGAGI. CDR3 length: 14 residues. Trimming took 11 bases from V and 5 from J, leaving 21 bases between them. Written as DNA, the CDR3 is TGTGCCCCCATACCTACAGGAGGAAGGACTGAAGCTTTCTTT. Translated, it gives CAPIPTGGRTEAFF.

The chain employs TRBV11-2 and TRBJ2-3; TRBD2 might be the D (5 bases). V was trimmed by 2 bases and J by 2 bases, leaving 14 bases between them. Per the germline V gene, CDR1 is SGHAT and CDR2 is FQNNGV. This CDR3 spans 16 amino acids. The CDR3 DNA is TGTGCCAGCAGCTTAAAAATGTTCGGGATCACAGATACGCAGTATTTT. This codes for CASSLKMFGITDTQYF.

There are many counts of this clonotype. This chain links TRBV9 with TRBJ2-5, with 7 positions matching TRBD2. The germline CDR1 and CDR2 sequences are SGDLS and YYNGEE. Trimming removed 4 bases from V and 0 bases from J; junction bases left unmatched: 9. The CDR3 extends over 16 amino acids. This chain's CDR3 is CASSLRGNQYQETQYF. In nucleotides, the CDR3 is TGTGCCAGCAGCTTGCGGGGGAATCAGTACCAAGAGACCCAGTACTTC.

This clonotype showed up just a few times. The junction shows a germline mismatch at one end, possibly a read error. The V gene is TRBV7-2, the J gene TRBJ2-5; no definite D call. Germline V gives CDR1 SGHTA, CDR2 FQGNSA. The CDR3 loop spans 14 amino acids. The CDR3 protein is CASSQTGPQGTQYF. The DNA of the CDR3 is TGTGCCAGCAGCCAAACCGGACCACAAGGGACCCAGTACTTC. The complete variable domain, with remaining parts taken from reference TRBV7-2 and TRBJ2-5, reads GAGVSQSPSNKVTEKGKDVELRCDPISGHTALYWYRQSLGQGLEFLIYFQGNSAPDKSGLPSDRFSAERTGGSVSTLTIQRTQQEDSAVYLCASSQTGPQGTQYFGPGTRLLVL.

The chain has TRBV7-2 and TRBJ2-7, with D perhaps TRBD1 (5 bases). V was trimmed by 2 bases and J by 3 bases, leaving 8 bases between them. This CDR3 comprises 13 residues. Germline values: CDR1 SGHTA, CDR2 FQGNSA. CDR3 DNA: TGTGCCAGCAGCTTAAACAGGTTCTACGAGCAGTACTTC. It yields the protein CASSLNRFYEQYF.